This T cell receptor (beta chain) is from a study of blood T cells in healthy people across ages. A J-beta primer mix and a sample-barcoded 5' primer were used in a second PCR of about 7 to 12 cycles. A minimum of 2.5 million CDR3-containing paired-end reads was obtained for each sample. TCRdb reprocessed the 5' RACE reads with MiXCR, giving one entry per CDR3 protein. The repertoire has about 670,000 distinct CDR3 sequences, 40% to 45% of them found once; the top ten carry 25% to 35%. There are many counts of this clonotype. Germline V CDR1 and CDR2: MGHRA, YSYEKL. This CDR3 region has 15 residues. V was shortened by 0 bases and J by 2 bases, with 10 bases between the two germline ends.

This chain uses TRBV4-1 with TRBJ1-2; D ambiguous. The sequencing input was blood. This receptor was obtained from an elderly man in good health. The CDR3 DNA reads as TGCGCCAGCAGCCAAGACGGACGGCCAAACTATGGCTACACCTTC. Translation gives CASSQDGRPNYGYTF.